Below are 22 T cell receptor beta chains sequenced from a single sample in a study of blood T cell repertoires in COVID-19. The table came from immunoSEQ multiplex PCR; TCRdb's copy has only in-frame clones and leaves some out. This sample yields 75,000 to 100,000 clones, of which around nine tenths are seen a single time; approximately 19% belongs to the top ten. The sequencing input was peripheral blood. These receptors came from a woman older than 75 with acute or convalescent COVID-19.

The gene calls are TRBV29-1 and TRBJ2-5, with D possibly TRBD2 on 5 matching bases. The CDR3 runs to 12 residues. Trimming removed 5 bases from V and 4 bases from J, with 11 bases in between. Per germline, CDR1 SQVTM and CDR2 ANQGSEA. The CDR3 sequence: CSVWEIRETQYF. Written as DNA, the CDR3 is TGCAGCGTTTGGGAGATCCGAGAGACCCAGTACTTC.

The chain uses TRBV6-5 and TRBJ2-5, with 9 positions matching TRBD2. With V trimmed by 3 bases and J by 6 bases, 5 bases remained unmatched. The germline gives CDR1 MNHEY, CDR2 SVGAGI. The CDR3 loop spans 14 amino acids. The CDR3 nucleotides read TGTGCCAGCAGTTATGGCGGGGGGGTTAAGACCCAGTACTTC. Protein sequence: CASSYGGGVKTQYF.

The chain has TRBV5-4 and TRBJ2-1; 7 bases are shared with TRBD1. This CDR3 comprises 20 residues. CDR1 is SGHNT and CDR2 is YYREEE in the germline V gene (reference sequence). The trim removed 4 bases at V and 0 bases at J, leaving 19 bases unmatched. CDR3 sequence reads: CASSPGKTGTALTSYNEQFF. In DNA form, the CDR3 reads TGTGCCAGCAGCCCAGGGAAAACCGGGACAGCGTTAACCTCCTACAATGAGCAGTTCTTC.

This clone was counted a few times. V usage is TRBV18 and J usage is TRBJ1-1; the D gene is possibly TRBD1 (6 bases). V lost 1 base, J lost 3 bases, and 12 bases lay in between. CDR3 length equals 15 residues. Germline V gives CDR1 KGHSH, CDR2 LQKENI. The chain's CDR3 is CASSPQQGGDTEAFF. Here the CDR3 DNA reads TGTGCCAGCTCACCACAACAGGGTGGTGACACTGAAGCTTTCTTT.

This clone was detected only a few times. This rearrangement joins TRBV10-3 to TRBJ1-5, with 7 bases aligning to TRBD1. Germline trimming cut 6 bases from V and 1 base from J; bases unmatched to any gene: 6. The germline gives CDR1 ENHRY, CDR2 SYGVKD. The CDR3 spans 15 residues. The CDR3 DNA is TGTGCCATCAGCTCTTTGGGACAGAGCAATCAGCCCCAGCATTTT. It translates to CAISSLGQSNQPQHF.

This sequence joins TRBV4-2 and TRBJ2-7, with D possibly being TRBD1 (6 bases). The germline CDR1 and CDR2 sequences are LGHNA and YNFKEQ. The CDR3 spans 15 residues. Between the trimmed V and J ends, which lost 0 bases and 3 bases, there was a span of 12 bases. The CDR3 here is CASSQDWPGDYEQYF. CDR3 DNA: TGTGCCAGCAGCCAAGATTGGCCAGGGGACTACGAGCAGTACTTC.

The V call is TRBV10-3, the J call TRBJ2-7; TRBD2 might be the D (6 bases). Germline CDR1 is ENHRY and CDR2 is SYGVKD. With 6 bases removed from V and 2 bases from J, the gap between germline ends came to 14 bases. The CDR3 is 14 residues long. The chain's CDR3 is CAIRPGVGAYEQYF. CDR3 nucleotides: TGTGCCATCAGACCGGGGGTGGGGGCCTACGAGCAGTACTTC.

The rearrangement uses TRBV6-5 and TRBJ1-3; D perhaps matches TRBD1 (6 bases). This CDR3 is built from 15 residues. CDR1 and CDR2 (germline): MNHEY, SVGAGI. The V gene lost 4 bases and the J gene lost 0 bases, with 10 bases spanning the gap. In DNA form, the CDR3 reads TGTGCCAGCAGTTCCGGACAGATCTCTGGAAACACCATATATTTT. This translates into CASSSGQISGNTIYF.

This clone has just a few counts. The chain has TRBV9 and TRBJ2-7, with D uncertain. Trimming removed 3 bases at V and 2 bases at J, with 12 bases between. Per the germline V gene, CDR1 is SGDLS and CDR2 is YYNGEE. CDR3 length equals 14 residues. The CDR3 here is CASSESSVPYEQYF. CDR3 bases: TGTGCCAGCAGCGAATCCTCGGTCCCCTACGAGCAGTACTTC.

The V call is TRBV12-3 or TRBV12-4, the J call TRBJ2-7; D remains ambiguous. Trimming took off 3 bases at V and 1 base at J, with 7 bases between the two ends. CDR3 size: 13 residues. CDR3 loop: CASSFQDSYEQYF. The CDR3 DNA sequence: TGTGCCAGCAGTTTTCAGGATTCCTACGAGCAGTACTTC.

The chain is built from TRBV21-1 and TRBJ2-7; the D call TRBD2 from the table was never checked on the DNA. TRBV21-1 is shown as a pseudogene. CDR3 length equals 18 residues. CDR3 DNA: TGTGCCAGCAGCATCATCCCCTCGTTTCTCGGGGGACCCTACGAGCAGTACTTC. Encoded protein: CASSIIPSFLGGPYEQYF.

The chain links TRBV6-7 to TRBJ1-5, with TRBD1 matching over 11 bases. TRBV6-7 is placed among ORFs of uncertain function. The junction had 10 bases not matched to a gene; V was cut back by 4 bases and J by 11 bases. This CDR3 contains 15 residues. The CDR3 region is CASSSGDRGIGTQHF. In nucleotides, the CDR3 is TGTGCCAGCAGTTCCGGGGACAGGGGGATCGGAACCCAGCATTTT.

A single count supports this clone. As DNA, the CDR3 is TGTGCCAGCAAAAAGGGGACGGGGGGCGCGGTCCAAGAGACCCAGTACTTC. Translating gives CASKKGTGGAVQETQYF. The chain joins TRBV2 to TRBJ2-5, with D possibly matching TRBD2 (7 bases). V gave up 7 bases and J gave up 1 base, with 22 bases separating them. The length of the CDR3 is 17 residues. Germline assignment: CDR1 SNHLY and CDR2 FYNNEI.

The genes are TRBV24-1 and TRBJ2-1; 9 bases line up with TRBD1. Trimming cost V 4 bases and J 7 bases; bases outside gene matches: 10. The CDR3 extends over 16 amino acids. CDR1 and CDR2 (germline): KGHDR, SFDVKD. CDR3 sequence reads: CATSDRTGGQLNEQFF. DNA of the CDR3: TGTGCCACCAGTGACCGTACAGGGGGCCAGTTGAATGAGCAGTTCTTC.

This clone was picked up one time. J is TRBJ2-1 and V is TRBV5-4, with no clear D. The germline V gene has CDR1 SGHNT and CDR2 YYREEE (reference sequence). The CDR3 loop spans 13 amino acids. V lost 5 bases and J lost 7, with 13 bases in between. DNA of the CDR3: TGTGCCAGCAGATCTTCGGTACAGAATGAGCAGTTCTTC. Its translation is CASRSSVQNEQFF.

The chain employs TRBV2 and TRBJ1-1, with D perhaps matching TRBD1 (5 bases). Germline V lookup: CDR1 SNHLY, CDR2 FYNNEI. CDR3 length equals 13 residues. V was trimmed by 4 bases and J by 4 bases, leaving 10 bases between them. This CDR3 is CASSAAGGTEAFF. For the CDR3, the DNA is TGTGCCAGCAGTGCCGCGGGGGGCACTGAAGCTTTCTTT.

The V call is TRBV7-2, the J call TRBJ1-4; the match to TRBD1 covers 9 bases. With 5 bases clipped from V and 10 bases from J, the junction kept 8 bases outside the gene matches. The germline CDR1 and CDR2 sequences are SGHTA and FQGNSA. This CDR3 is built from 14 residues. CDR3 amino acids: CASSARDRVGKLFF. Written as DNA, the CDR3 is TGTGCCAGCAGCGCTCGGGACAGGGTCGGAAAACTGTTTTTT.

The chain couples TRBV2 to TRBJ2-5; D possibly corresponds to TRBD2 (7 bases). V was trimmed by 7 bases and J by 5 bases, leaving 23 bases between them. The V gene's germline CDR1 is SNHLY and CDR2 FYNNEI. The CDR3 totals 16 residues. CDR3 bases: TGTGCCAGCACCATCTCTATGGGGGGGCTATCGGAGACCCAGTACTTC. This translates into CASTISMGGLSETQYF. The full variable domain, completed using reference TRBV2 and TRBJ2-5, is EPEVTQTPSHQVTQMGQEVILRCVPISNHLYFYWYRQILGQKVEFLVSFYNNEISEKSEIFDDQFSVERPDGSNFTLKIRSTKLEDSAMYFCASTISMGGLSETQYFGPGTRLLVL.

The chain recombines TRBV9 with TRBJ2-5; TRBD2 agrees at 9 bases. CDR1 and CDR2 (germline): SGDLS, YYNGEE. CDR3 length: 16 residues. V gave up 4 bases and J gave up 2 bases; unmatched junction bases: 9. The CDR3 nucleotides are TGTGCCAGCAGCCCTGGACTAGCGAAGAAGCAAGAGACCCAGTACTTC. Its translation is CASSPGLAKKQETQYF.

This clone was recorded only once. The chain links TRBV11-3 to TRBJ1-4; TRBD1 aligns across 10 bases. The CDR3 totals 18 residues. Germline values: CDR1 SGHNT, CDR2 YENEEA. V lost 8 bases to trimming and J lost 7 bases; unmatched junction nucleotides: 19. CDR3 region: CASGSTGTGDSPGEKLFF. In DNA, the CDR3 is TGTGCCAGCGGATCAACCGGGACAGGGGATTCCCCAGGTGAAAAACTGTTTTTT.

This chain joins TRBV3-1 (or the pseudogene TRBV3-2) and TRBJ1-2, with TRBD1 matching over 10 bases. The CDR3 totals 14 residues. Germline V gene data show CDR1 as LGHDT and CDR2 as YNNKEL (reference sequence). Trimming took 1 base from V and 5 from J; bases not matched to a gene: 1. In DNA, the CDR3 is TGTGCCAGCAGCCAAGGACAGGGGGCTTATGGCTACACCTTC. Amino acid sequence: CASSQGQGAYGYTF.

The rearrangement uses TRBV9 and TRBJ2-3; unclear D gene. Germline CDR1 and CDR2: SGDLS and YYNGEE. The CDR3 runs 15 residues. Trimming took off 2 bases at V and 0 bases at J, with 10 bases between the two ends. Here the CDR3 reads CASSVGGASTDTQYF. Here the CDR3 DNA reads TGTGCCAGCAGCGTTGGCGGAGCTAGCACAGATACGCAGTATTTT.